A single sample gave rise to the 5 T cell receptor beta chains below, sequenced in a study of T cell responses to AZD1222 COVID-19 vaccine. The assay was immunoSEQ multiplex PCR, and TCRdb's table has in-frame clones only and misses some. The data show 90,000 to 95,000 clones, 88% seen once. Sequenced material: peripheral blood, taken 28 days after the second AZD1222 dose. All receptors derive from an adult who received the AZD1222 COVID-19 vaccine.

This chain uses TRBV5-6 with TRBJ2-7, with D tentatively TRBD1 or TRBD2 (5 bases each). Germline CDR1 and CDR2: SGHDT and YYEEEE. V was shortened by 6 bases and J by 5 bases, with 24 bases between the two germline ends. The CDR3 is 16 amino acids. CDR3 region: CASTPRGMSGTHEQYF. The CDR3 DNA follows: TGTGCCAGCACTCCCCGCGGTATGTCAGGGACCCACGAGCAGTACTTC.

J is TRBJ1-3 and V is TRBV7-2; D not resolved. Germline CDR1 SGHTA, CDR2 FQGNSA. The CDR3 consists of 15 residues. V gave up 1 base and J gave up 2 bases, with 9 bases separating them. In DNA, the CDR3 is TGTGCCAGCAGCTTAGAAGGGTTGGCTGGAAACACCATATATTTT. This encodes CASSLEGLAGNTIYF. Full variable domain (outside the CDR3, taken from reference TRBV7-2 and TRBJ1-3): GAGVSQSPSNKVTEKGKDVELRCDPISGHTALYWYRQSLGQGLEFLIYFQGNSAPDKSGLPSDRFSAERTGGSVSTLTIQRTQQEDSAVYLCASSLEGLAGNTIYFGEGSWLTVV.

A note on this clone: The junction differs from germline at one of its ends, possibly a read error. The rearrangement joins TRBV13 to TRBJ2-1, with 11 bases aligning to TRBD2. The CDR3 is 14 residues long. In germline, CDR1 is PRHDT, CDR2 FYEKMQ (reference sequence). The CDR3 protein is CASTLAGGYNEQFF. CDR3 coding DNA: TGTGCCAGCACCTTAGCGGGAGGGTACAATGAGCAGTTCTTC.

The chain recombines TRBV9 with TRBJ2-5; 13 positions match TRBD2. Germline values: CDR1 SGDLS, CDR2 YYNGEE. The CDR3 sequence is 15 residues long. Trimming removed 3 bases from V and 7 bases from J; junction bases left unmatched: 6. CDR3 region: CASSGGTSGVGTQYF. For the CDR3, the DNA is TGTGCCAGCAGCGGGGGGACTAGCGGGGTGGGGACCCAGTACTTC.

The chain carries TRBV27 and TRBJ2-7; 11 nucleotides align to TRBD2. CDR1 and CDR2 (germline): MNHEY, SMNVEV (reference sequence). V shed 4 bases, J shed 1 base, and the junction held 9 bases outside the gene matches. This CDR3 comprises 17 residues. The CDR3 here is CASSSTSLAGGSYEQYF. The CDR3 DNA reads TGTGCCAGCAGTTCCACCTCCCTAGCGGGGGGTTCCTACGAGCAGTACTTC.